This is a list of T cell receptor beta chains from one sample in a study of blood T cell repertoires in COVID-19. TCRdb keeps only in-frame clones here, not all; method: immunoSEQ multiplex PCR. The repertoire holds tens of thousands of clones, with about four fifths as singletons. The sequencing input was peripheral blood. The origin of the receptors is a human donor with acute or convalescent COVID-19. The donor label of this sample is uncertain. Both conserved end residues are part of each CDR3. D genes are given only for firm matches. The size of a clone is reported for some rows only, either as once, few or many, or as a class for expanded clones.

CDR3	DNA	D	size	V	J
CASSQGQGGGEQPQHF	TGCGCCAGCAGCCAAGGACAGGGAGGTGGGGAACAGCCCCAGCATTTT	TRBD1	NA	TRBV4-1	TRBJ1-5
CASSLAWGGNTDTQYF	TGTGCCAGCAGCTTAGCGTGGGGAGGGAACACAGATACGCAGTATTTT	TRBD2	NA	TRBV9	TRBJ2-3
CASSEVTSGSVNEQFF	TGCGCCAGCAGTGAGGTGACTAGCGGGAGTGTGAATGAGCAGTTCTTC	TRBD2	NA	TRBV10-1	TRBJ2-1
CASSQGQVVDGYTF	TGTGCCAGCAGCCAAGGACAGGTGGTGGATGGCTACACCTTC	NA	NA	TRBV3-1/TRBV3-2	TRBJ1-2
CASSPGTANYGYTF	TGTGCCAGCAGTCCCGGGACAGCTAACTATGGCTACACCTTC	TRBD1	NA	TRBV25-1	TRBJ1-2
CASSLFQSGLAGKNSKNTGELFF	TGTGCCAGCAGTTTATTCCAATCGGGACTAGCGGGAAAAAACTCCAAGAACACCGGGGAGCTGTTTTTT	TRBD2	once	TRBV28	TRBJ2-2
CATSRDTGVWTDTQYF	TGTGCCACCAGCAGAGATACGGGGGTTTGGACAGATACGCAGTATTTT	NA	NA	TRBV15	TRBJ2-3
CATSDGSYNEQFF	TGTGCCACCAGTGATGGTAGTTACAATGAGCAGTTCTTC	NA	once	TRBV24-1	TRBJ2-1
CASSQDFEWGGNTEAFF	TGTGCCAGCAGCCAAGATTTTGAGTGGGGGGGTAACACTGAAGCTTTCTTT	NA	NA	TRBV14	TRBJ1-1
CASMGTGGSNSPLHF	TGTGCCAGTATGGGGACAGGGGGCAGTAATTCACCCCTCCACTTT	TRBD1	NA	TRBV19	TRBJ1-6
CAWTGQGLSNEKLFF	TGTGCCTGGACGGGACAGGGCCTCTCTAATGAAAAACTGTTTTTT	TRBD1	NA	TRBV30	TRBJ1-4
CASSMTGGFPNTEAFF	TGTGCCAGCAGCATGACAGGGGGCTTTCCGAACACTGAAGCTTTCTTT	TRBD1	NA	TRBV9	TRBJ1-1
CASSPEGVRRGYTF	TGTGCCAGCAGCCCCGAGGGGGTAAGAAGGGGCTACACCTTC	NA	NA	TRBV9	TRBJ1-2